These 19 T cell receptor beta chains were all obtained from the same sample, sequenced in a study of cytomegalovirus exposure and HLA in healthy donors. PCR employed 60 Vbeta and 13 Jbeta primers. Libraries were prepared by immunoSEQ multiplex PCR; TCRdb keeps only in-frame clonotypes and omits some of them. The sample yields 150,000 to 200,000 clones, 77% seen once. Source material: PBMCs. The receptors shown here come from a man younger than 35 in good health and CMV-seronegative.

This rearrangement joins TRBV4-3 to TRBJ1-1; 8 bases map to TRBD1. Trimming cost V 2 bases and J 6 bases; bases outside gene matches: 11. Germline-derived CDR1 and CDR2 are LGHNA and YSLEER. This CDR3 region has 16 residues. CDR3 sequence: CASSQQTGVYGAEAFF. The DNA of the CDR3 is TGCGCCAGCAGCCAACAGACAGGGGTGTATGGCGCTGAAGCTTTCTTT.

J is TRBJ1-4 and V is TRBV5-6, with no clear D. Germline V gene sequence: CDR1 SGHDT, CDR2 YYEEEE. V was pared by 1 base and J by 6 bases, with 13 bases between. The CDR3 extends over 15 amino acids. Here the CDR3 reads CASSLLRGLDEKLFF. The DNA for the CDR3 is TGTGCCAGCAGCTTGTTGAGAGGGTTGGATGAAAAACTGTTTTTT.

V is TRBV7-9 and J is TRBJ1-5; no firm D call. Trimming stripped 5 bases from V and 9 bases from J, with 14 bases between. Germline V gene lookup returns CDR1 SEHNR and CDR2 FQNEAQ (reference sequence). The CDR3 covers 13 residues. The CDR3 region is CASSPEDSGPQHF. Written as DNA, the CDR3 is TGTGCCAGCAGCCCCGAGGATAGCGGGCCCCAGCATTTT.

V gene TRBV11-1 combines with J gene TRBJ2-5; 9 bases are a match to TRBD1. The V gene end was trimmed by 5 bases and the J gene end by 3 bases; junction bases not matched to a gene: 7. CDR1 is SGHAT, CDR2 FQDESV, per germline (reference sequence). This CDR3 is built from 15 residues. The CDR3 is CASSPRTGAEETQYF. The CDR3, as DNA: TGTGCCAGCAGCCCCCGGACAGGGGCGGAAGAGACCCAGTACTTC. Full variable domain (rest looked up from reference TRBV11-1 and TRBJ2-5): EAEVAQSPRYKITEKSQAVAFWCDPISGHATLYWYRQILGQGPELLVQFQDESVVDDSQLPKDRFSAERLKGVDSTLKIQPAELGDSAMYLCASSPRTGAEETQYFGPGTRLLVL.

The CDR3: CAWRLLAGSTGELFF. The CDR3 nucleotides read TGTGCCTGGAGGCTTCTAGCGGGGTCCACCGGGGAGCTGTTTTTT. The rearrangement joins TRBV30 to TRBJ2-2; 9 bases are shared with TRBD2. Germline loops: CDR1 GTSNPN, CDR2 SVGIG (reference sequence). CDR3 length: 15 amino acids. V trimming: 3 bases; J trimming: 4 bases; junction bases outside the gene matches: 6. Complete variable domain (other parts from reference TRBV30 and TRBJ2-2): SQTIHQWPATLVQPVGSPLSLECTVEGTSNPNLYWYRQAAGRGLQLLFYSVGIGQISSEVPQNLSASRPQDRQFILSSKKLLLSDSGFYLCAWRLLAGSTGELFFGEGSRLTVL.

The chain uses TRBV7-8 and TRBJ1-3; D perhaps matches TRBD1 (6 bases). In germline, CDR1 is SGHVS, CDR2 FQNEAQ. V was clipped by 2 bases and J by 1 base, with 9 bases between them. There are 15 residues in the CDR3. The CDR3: CASSLRQGSGNTIYF. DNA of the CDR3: TGTGCCAGCAGCTTAAGGCAGGGGTCTGGAAACACCATATATTTT. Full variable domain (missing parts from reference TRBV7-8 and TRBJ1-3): GAGVSQSPRYKVAKRGQDVALRCDPISGHVSLFWYQQALGQGPEFLTYFQNEAQLDKSGLPSDRFFAERPEGSVSTLKIQRTQQEDSAVYLCASSLRQGSGNTIYFGEGSWLTVV.

This chain's CDR3 is CASSTLVKGAVSTQYF. The CDR3 bases are TGTGCCAGCAGCACCCTGGTGAAAGGGGCGGTAAGCACTCAGTACTTC. The rearrangement joins TRBV5-6 to TRBJ2-4; a possible D gene is TRBD1 (5 bases). This CDR3 region has 16 residues. The V and J ends lost 4 bases and 12 bases respectively, with 26 bases between them. Germline assignment: CDR1 SGHDT and CDR2 YYEEEE.

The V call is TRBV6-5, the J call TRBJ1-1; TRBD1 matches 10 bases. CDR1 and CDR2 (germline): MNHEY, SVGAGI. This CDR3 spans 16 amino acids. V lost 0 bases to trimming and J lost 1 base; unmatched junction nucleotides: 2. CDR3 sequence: CASSYSRTGGNTEAFF. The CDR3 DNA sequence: TGTGCCAGCAGTTACTCCCGGACAGGGGGGAACACTGAAGCTTTCTTT.

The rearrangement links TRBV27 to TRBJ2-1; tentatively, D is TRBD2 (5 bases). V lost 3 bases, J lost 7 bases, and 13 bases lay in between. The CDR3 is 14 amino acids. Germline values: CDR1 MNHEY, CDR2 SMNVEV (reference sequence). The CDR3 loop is CASSLRALGNEQFF. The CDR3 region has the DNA TGTGCCAGCAGTTTGAGGGCCTTAGGGAATGAGCAGTTCTTC.

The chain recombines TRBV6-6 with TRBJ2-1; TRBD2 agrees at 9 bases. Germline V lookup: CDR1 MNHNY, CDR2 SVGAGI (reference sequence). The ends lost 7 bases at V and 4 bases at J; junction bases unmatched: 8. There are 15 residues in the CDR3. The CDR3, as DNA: TGTGCCAGCACCCAACGGACTAGCGTATACAATGAGCAGTTCTTC. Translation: CASTQRTSVYNEQFF.

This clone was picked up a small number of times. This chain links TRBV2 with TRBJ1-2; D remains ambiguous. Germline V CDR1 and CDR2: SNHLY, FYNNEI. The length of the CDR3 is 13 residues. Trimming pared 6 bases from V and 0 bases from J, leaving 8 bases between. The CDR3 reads CASSGSPNYGYTF. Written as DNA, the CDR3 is TGTGCCAGCAGCGGGTCCCCTAACTATGGCTACACCTTC. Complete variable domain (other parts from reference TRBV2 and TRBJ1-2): EPEVTQTPSHQVTQMGQEVILRCVPISNHLYFYWYRQILGQKVEFLVSFYNNEISEKSEIFDDQFSVERPDGSNFTLKIRSTKLEDSAMYFCASSGSPNYGYTFGSGTRLTVV.

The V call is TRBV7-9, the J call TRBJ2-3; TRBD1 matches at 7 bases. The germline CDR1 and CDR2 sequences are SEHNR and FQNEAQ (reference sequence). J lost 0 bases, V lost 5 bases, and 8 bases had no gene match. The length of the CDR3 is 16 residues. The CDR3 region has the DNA TGTGCCAGCAGCATCGACAGGGTCGGGAGCACAGATACGCAGTATTTT. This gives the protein CASSIDRVGSTDTQYF.

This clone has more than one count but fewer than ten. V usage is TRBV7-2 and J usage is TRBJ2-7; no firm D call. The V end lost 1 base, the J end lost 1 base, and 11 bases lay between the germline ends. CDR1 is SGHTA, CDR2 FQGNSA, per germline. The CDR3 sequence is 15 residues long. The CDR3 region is CASSLDRVNSYEQYF. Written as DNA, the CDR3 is TGTGCCAGCAGCTTAGACCGGGTTAATTCCTACGAGCAGTACTTC.

The CDR3 DNA reads as TGTGCCAGCAGCTATAGGCCCCCAGGGCCGGGCGAGCAGTACTTC. Protein sequence: CASSYRPPGPGEQYF. The chain is built from TRBV7-2 and TRBJ2-7, with TRBD1 as a possible D gene (5 bases). CDR3 length: 15 amino acids. Germline V CDR1 and CDR2: SGHTA, FQGNSA. V was pared by 4 bases and J by 6 bases, with 19 bases between. Complete variable domain (other parts from reference TRBV7-2 and TRBJ2-7): GAGVSQSPSNKVTEKGKDVELRCDPISGHTALYWYRQSLGQGLEFLIYFQGNSAPDKSGLPSDRFSAERTGGSVSTLTIQRTQQEDSAVYLCASSYRPPGPGEQYFGPGTRLTVT.

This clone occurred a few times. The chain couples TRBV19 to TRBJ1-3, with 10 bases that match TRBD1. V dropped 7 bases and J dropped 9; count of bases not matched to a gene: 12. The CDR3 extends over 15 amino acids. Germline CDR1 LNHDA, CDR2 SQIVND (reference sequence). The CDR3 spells CASTSNRDRGRTIYF. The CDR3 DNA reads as TGTGCCAGTACCTCTAACCGGGACAGGGGACGCACCATATATTTT.

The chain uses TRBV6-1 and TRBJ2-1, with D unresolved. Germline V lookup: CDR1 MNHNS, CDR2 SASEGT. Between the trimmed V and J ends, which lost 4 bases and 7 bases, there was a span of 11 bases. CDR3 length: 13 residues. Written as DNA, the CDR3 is TGTGCCAGCAGTGTCTTTAGAGGTAATGAGCAGTTCTTC. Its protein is CASSVFRGNEQFF.

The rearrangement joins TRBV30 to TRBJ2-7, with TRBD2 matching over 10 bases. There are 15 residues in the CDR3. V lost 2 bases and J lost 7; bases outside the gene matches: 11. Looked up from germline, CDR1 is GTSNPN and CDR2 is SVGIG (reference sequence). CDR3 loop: CAWSPGLAGDREQYF. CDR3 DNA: TGTGCCTGGAGTCCGGGTCTAGCGGGAGATAGGGAGCAGTACTTC.

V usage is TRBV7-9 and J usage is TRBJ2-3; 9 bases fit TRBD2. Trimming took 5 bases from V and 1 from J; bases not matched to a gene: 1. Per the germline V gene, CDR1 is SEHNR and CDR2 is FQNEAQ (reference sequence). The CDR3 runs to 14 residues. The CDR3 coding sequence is TGTGCCAGCAGCAGGACTAGCGGCACAGATACGCAGTATTTT. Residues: CASSRTSGTDTQYF.

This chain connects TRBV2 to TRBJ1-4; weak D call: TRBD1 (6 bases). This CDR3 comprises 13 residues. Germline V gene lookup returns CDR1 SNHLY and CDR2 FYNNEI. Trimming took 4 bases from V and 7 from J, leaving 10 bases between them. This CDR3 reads CASSGGGFEKLFF. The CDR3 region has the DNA TGTGCCAGCAGTGGGGGGGGCTTTGAAAAACTGTTTTTT.